Below, one T cell receptor (beta chain) is given with its context. No antigen is known for it. No base quality information exists; no much larger clone differs at one position. The CDR3 contains 18 residues, cysteine and phenylalanine counted. The only DNA kept is the CDR3, 54 bases in frame from the first base. V lost 1 base and J lost 1 base; the stretch between them is 17 bases long. CDR1 and CDR2 are read off the germline V gene (reference sequence) as PRHDT and FYEKMQ. The cohort consisted of some 730 healthy bone marrow donors. At the time of sampling, all cohort members were nominally healthy, though unrecorded immune exposures were likely present. The donor tested CMV seronegative, placing the donor among the 350 to 400 seronegative members of the cohort. Every donor gave a peripheral blood sample, and the peripheral blood mononuclear cells from that sample were used for TCR beta sequencing. The Qiagen DNeasy Blood Extraction Kit was used to extract genomic DNA from the blood cell samples.

Libraries came from the immunoSEQ multiplex PCR assay. For the multiplex PCR, a mixture combining 60 forward primers for TCR Vbeta segments and 13 reverse primers for TCR Jbeta segments was used. The CDR3 region of rearranged TCR beta genes was amplified from genomic DNA with a multiplex PCR assay. On the Illumina HiSeq System, the amplified TCR beta libraries were sequenced as 87-base-pair reads. The study's own analysis went as follows. Across the 600 to 700 repertoires, a later analysis counted tens of millions of unique TCR beta chains, approximately 10 million of which were shared by at least two donors. A nearest-neighbor algorithm error-corrected the raw reads and collapsed the reads into unique sequences, merging closely related sequences to remove PCR and sequencing errors. V, D and J gene segments were assigned by aligning CDR3 sequences to IMGT reference sequences. For a sequence to be retained, a match of at least six nucleotides to both a V gene segment and a J gene segment was required. Rearrangements were called productive when the CDR3 lacked stop codons and stayed in frame with V and J; all others were non-productive. CDR3 was defined by IMGT convention, running from the second conserved V-encoded cysteine to the conserved J-encoded phenylalanine. The earlier analysis of fewer than 750 of the donors excluded sequences that lacked an unambiguous match to a single V gene segment. In an earlier analysis of 450 to 750 of the donors, a V segment was called functional when productive rearrangements were above 56.7%, and segregating when the standard deviation between donors exceeded 5%. To diagnose cytomegalovirus status from the catalog of TCR beta chain sequences, a statistical classification framework was built. V and J gene assignment, in a later analysis, came from comparing TCR nucleotide sequences with IMGT/GENE-DB human TR gene sequences. Using the TCRdist pipeline, a later analysis assigned CDR3 sequences along with most-parsimonious VDJ recombination scenarios. In a later analysis, each TCR beta chain was defined by its CDR3 amino acid sequence together with its V-gene family, and reads lacking a unique V-gene family were excluded. A later analysis removed 500 to 650 highly shared, low-generation-probability nucleotide sequences to deal with suspected cross-contamination and a sequencing artifact. For each public chain, a later analysis derived a clonal expansion index from normalized ranks of inferred template counts within each repertoire. In a later analysis, generation probabilities were computed using a VDJ recombination model fitted to out-of-frame rearrangements, and the results were checked against IGoR. In a later analysis, hypergeometric tests were used to score TCR-TCR, TCR-HLA and TCR-CMV co-occurrence, with a repertoire-size bias correction applied to TCR pairs. False discovery rates were estimated in a later analysis by permuting HLA or CMV assignments 20 times. In a later analysis, co-occurring TCRs were grouped with DBSCAN, and TCRdist sequence similarity was added when clustering was performed within HLA-allele-positive subsets. For co-occurrence clustering, repertoires with fewer than 30,000 or more than 120,000 public chains were excluded, along with 4 to 6 repertoires with anomalous nucleotide sharing. As stored in TCRdb, this immuneACCESS dataset retains in-frame rearrangements with V and J assigned. A fraction of the clones does not appear; measured against another copy, unresolved V genes explain less than half of the discrepancy, and the remainder lacks a known reason. That table supplies the V and J calls and clone size; D and trimming were determined from the DNA. Recorded for this sample are 75,000 to 80,000 clones; 80% of them occurred a single time. The ten largest make up 1.1% of the sample.

The sample is drawn from a study of cytomegalovirus exposure and HLA in healthy donors (dated by TCRdb to 2015 to 2018). With respect to the entire study: In an earlier analysis of 587 of the donors, about 260 Gb of sequence data and 100 million or so unique TCR beta sequences from roughly 200 million T cells were reported. Approximately 300 gigabases of sequencing data and around 85 million unique TCR sequences made up an early release that covered roughly 670 HLA-typed donors. Of the 398 genotyped donors, 75% to 85% were placed in the genetic ancestry cluster associated with self-reported Caucasian donors. The study aimed to test whether signatures of past pathogen exposure could be identified by cataloging public T cell receptors. The study profiled the T cell repertoires of more than 500 subjects by immunosequencing and related them to cytomegalovirus serostatus. Along with the approximately 650-subject first cohort, a separate validation cohort of 120 different subjects was used. To predict cytomegalovirus infection status, the study brought together high-throughput TCR immunosequencing, statistical association of individual TCRs with disease status, and machine learning. To study patterns of TCR occurrence, a later analysis re-analyzed previously published TCR beta repertoires from 550 to 800 donors and added high-resolution HLA genotyping. The later analysis used no new phenotypic data to find candidate immune exposures, relying instead on TCR beta sequences and their occurrence across donors. In an earlier analysis of 550 to 700 of the donors, high-throughput TCR beta sequencing was used to judge whether each TCR beta V gene segment behaved as functional or pseudogenic. Donor age, sex, ethnicity and CMV serostatus were compiled alongside the repertoire data. A later genetic analysis took genome-wide SNP genotypes for about three fifths of the roughly 700 donors and used that subset as a discovery cohort. Every discovery cohort repertoire had been produced on one sequencing platform. Both class I and class II loci were covered by HLA typing, at four-digit resolution. The number of typed donors differed by locus: 629-630 for A, B, C, DRB1 and DQB1; 522 for DQA1; 606 for DPA1; and some 470 for DPB1. A handful of DR-DQ haplotypes were handled as single units for association and clustering because linkage in the cohort was strong. Among some 400 genotyped donors of the cohort, an average of roughly 230,000 unique TCR beta nucleotide sequences was sequenced per donor, of which about 18% were non-productive. Here is what the overall study found, with its caveats: In a later analysis, the rate of TCR association differed among HLA loci, with DRB1 alleles having the most associated TCRs and HLA-C alleles having the fewest. A group of highly shared sequence variants was considered likely to be a technical artifact of the sequencing pipeline. For the cohort, immune exposure information was limited to CMV serostatus. Three of the identified cytomegalovirus-associated TCR beta chains were confirmed in vitro to be specific for cytomegalovirus antigens. HLA typing was unavailable for some donors at each locus, so association tests used only the typed subset. Sequencing depth was assumed to be roughly uniform across donors in the presence/absence analyses, though that assumption may not hold. The classifier was reported to diagnose cytomegalovirus status with high specificity and sensitivity in both the original cohort and the validation cohort. Linkage disequilibrium might explain the correlated functional status among segregating V segments, but an unknown experimental factor could not be excluded. A later analysis associated approximately 17,000 TCR beta sequences with specific HLA alleles at a false discovery rate of 0.05. In a later analysis, HLA-associated TCR beta chains were found to be more clonally expanded and to have lower generation probabilities than equally common non-associated chains. In this cohort, only TCR beta chains were sequenced, and detectable features were limited by the absence of alpha or paired-chain data. A total of 150 or so TCR beta chains were listed by the study as associated with cytomegalovirus. It was suggested by the authors that the approach could potentially be generalized to other disease states and immunological phenotypes. The earlier analysis of about 600 of the donors excluded over 15 rarely observed V segments, including chromosome 9 orphons, because counts were too low. Across donors, most TCR sequences were observed very rarely, whereas some public TCRs were present in many individuals. In a later genetic analysis, fewer N-insertions in productive TCRs were reported among donors in an Asian-associated ancestry cluster than the roughly 640-donor mean. An association between a missense DCLRE1C variant and V-gene and J-gene trimming of TCR beta chains was found in a later genetic analysis and replicated in an independent cohort. In a later analysis, several top co-occurrence clusters were reported to appear linked to parvovirus B19, influenza, CMV and Epstein-Barr virus. A further reported finding was that TCR beta sequences accurately predicted the HLA-A and HLA-B alleles for most subjects in the first cohort. The 87-base-pair reads could not distinguish some IMGT-functional V segments, including TRBV6-2 and TRBV6-3, so those segments were excluded. When HLA alleles, especially DR and DQ, strongly co-occurred, attributing TCR associations to individual alleles was difficult. Most CMV-associated TCR beta chains appeared to be HLA-restricted in a later analysis, and the HLA associations seemed to be driven largely by CMV exposure. Broadly in line with IMGT annotations, most TCR beta V segments showed up in productive rearrangements about 90% or about 30% of the time in an earlier analysis of 587 of the donors.

This sequence was found in a male donor in good health and CMV-seronegative. Specimen: PBMCs. The chain is assembled from TRBV13 and TRBJ2-1, and TRBD2 may be the D gene, going by 7 matching bases. The DNA is TGTGCCAGCAGCTTAGAATGGCGTGGGAGGGGGTCCTACAATGAGCAGTTCTTC. Protein translation: CASSLEWRGRGSYNEQFF.